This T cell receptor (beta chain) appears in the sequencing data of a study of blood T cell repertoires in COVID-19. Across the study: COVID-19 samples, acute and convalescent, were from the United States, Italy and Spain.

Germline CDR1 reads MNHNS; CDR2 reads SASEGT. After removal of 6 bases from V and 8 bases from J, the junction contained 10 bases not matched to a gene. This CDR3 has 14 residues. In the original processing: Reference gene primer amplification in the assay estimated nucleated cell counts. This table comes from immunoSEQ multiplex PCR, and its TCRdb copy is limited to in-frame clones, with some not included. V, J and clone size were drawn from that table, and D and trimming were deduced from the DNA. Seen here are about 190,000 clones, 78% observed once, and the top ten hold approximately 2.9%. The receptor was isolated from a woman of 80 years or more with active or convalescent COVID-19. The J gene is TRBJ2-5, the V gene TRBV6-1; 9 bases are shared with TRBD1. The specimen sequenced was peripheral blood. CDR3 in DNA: TGTGCCAGCAGCGAACCGGGACAGGGCGTAACCCAGTACTTC. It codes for CASSEPGQGVTQYF.